This T cell receptor (beta chain) emerged from a study of long-term antiretroviral therapy in people with HIV (dated by TCRdb to 2021 to 2024). Regarding the complete study: The earliest samples were collected about a decade before the 2015 WHO recommendation for immediate ART, when ART was typically delayed until CD4 counts fell. Among the 30 or so participants with HIV, ten to eleven were female. The cohort contributed about 200 cryopreserved PBMC samples from a few dozen adults with confirmed HIV infection, collected serially over a mean of 6 years (range 1-12). Whether ART initiation and durable HIV suppression were associated with changes in peripheral blood TRB repertoire composition and diversity was tested in a retrospective serial study. No cross-contamination during QIAcube processing was seen in test extractions of a monoclonal T-cell line run alongside around 31 polyclonal samples. Study-level results and caveats: HIV repertoires had narrower CDR3 length ranges than controls, and the network structure suggested an antigen-experienced repertoire that shifted only slightly toward naive after ART. Inferences about post-ART repertoire changes are limited because no data were available on ART adherence, viral resistance or therapy changes. The samples were dated from about 2004 to 2018, and the ART regimens that were used may be less effective than current ART regimens. Starting ART was linked to a significant rise in TRB diversity, yet even with long-term ART the diversity remained significantly lower than in transplant donor controls. At every time point, the repertoire was dominated by expanded TRB clones first identified before ART initiation, although this dominance fluctuated and, in many PLHIV, declined after ART. Because pre-ART samples had limited cell numbers, profiling was done on unsorted PBMC rather than on sorted CD4+ and CD8+ T cells. Owing to limited PBMC availability, only the TCR beta chain was sequenced, without alpha chain pairing.

On this clone itself: Its binding antigen is unknown. Qualities for individual bases were not recorded, and no much larger clone is one base off.

CDR1 MNHEY and CDR2 SMNVEV are derived from the germline V gene (reference sequence). V is cut by 0 bases and J by 0 bases, and the space between the germline ends is 11 bases. Taken from cysteine to phenylalanine, the CDR3 has 17 residues. CDR3 DNA is the only sequence kept; it has 51 bases, read in frame from the first base. Sequencing of the TRB variable region was done with the immunoSEQ hsTCRB v3.0 assay at survey level resolution. TRB sequencing targeted a depth of about 40,000-50,000 T-cell genomes per sample. TRB libraries were pooled and sequenced on an Illumina MiSeq using a v3 150-cycle kit. Regarding the original processing steps: Repertoire analysis ran in R within a reproducible Nextflow workflow covering QC, data transformation and analysis. LymphoSeq2, an R package for exploring AIRR-Seq data, was used to implement the custom analyses. Four samples yielding fewer than 5000 total TRB sequences were excluded, leaving more than 150 analyzed HIV repertoires. Of the 180 to 200 retained HIV repertoires, about 60 were collected before and about 130 after ART initiation. Each repertoire was downsampled to 5000 TRB nucleotide sequences, and summary statistics were averaged across 100 downsampling iterations. The analysis kept only TRB sequences whose CDR3 regions were at least seven amino acids long. A Shannon entropy-derived clonality score and the Gini coefficient were used to measure diversity. In the repertoire networks, any two of the top 5000 CDR3 amino acid sequences were connected whenever the two sequences differed by an edit distance of one. GLIPH2 predicted antigen specificity groups and MHC restriction for TRB CDR3 amino acid sequences. Known CMV, EBV, HIV or tissue antigen associations were flagged by matching CDR3 amino acid sequences against VDJdb and McPAS-TCR. Pre-ART, post-ART and control groups were compared with Wilcoxon signed-rank tests and Holm-Bonferroni correction. What TCRdb holds here is the immuneACCESS table cut down to in-frame rearrangements. Part of the clones is not present; checked against another copy, under half of the missing clones reflect an unresolved V gene, and the others are unexplained. D and trimming were read from the DNA, whereas the V and J calls and clone size are those reported in that table. This sample has 35,000 or so clones in its table, and around three quarters of those were observed once. Of the sample, about 7.1% falls within the top ten clones.

Participants were included only if at least one PBMC sample before ART initiation and at least two post-ART samples were available. Treatment was received in the United States of America by all participants with HIV. Before DNA extraction, cryopreserved samples of about 0.9-11 million PBMC were thawed and washed. At the time of the earliest PBMC sample, participants with HIV were aged between about 20 and 55 years. Each participant contributed PBMC samples from 1-4 timepoints before ART initiation and 2-8 timepoints after ART initiation, with a median of 7 samples. Serial HIV viral load, CD4+ T-cell count, ART history and demographic data were obtained for every participant. Using a Qiagen kit on a QIAcube, genomic DNA was extracted from unsorted PBMC, with samples processed in batches of 12.

This clonotype originated in a woman aged 50 to 60 with HIV. Sequenced here: unsorted PBMCs, sampled 2 years after starting antiretroviral therapy. The chain is made from TRBV27 and TRBJ1-4, with TRBD1 tentatively as D gene (5 bases match). The CDR3: CASSLSPGAATNEKLFF. At the DNA level, the sequence is TGTGCCAGCAGTTTATCCCCCGGGGCAGCAACTAATGAAAAACTGTTTTTT.